These T cell receptor beta chains were read from a single sample in a study of regulatory T cells in long-lasting Graves disease. TCRdb used MiXCR to reprocess the multiplex PCR reads, holding one entry per CDR3 protein. The table has 310,000 or so distinct CDR3 sequences, about 18% seen once. The sample was peripheral blood mononuclear cells (PBMCs), taken when the disease was refractory, from a patient treated with antithyroid drugs. All receptors come from a female donor with Graves disease. CDR3s include the opening cysteine and the closing phenylalanine or tryptophan. The D gene is left open where the match is weak. Clone size appears in some rows only: once, few, many, or a class for an expanded clone.

>NA|NA|TRBJ2-7|TRBV6-1
TGTGCCAGCAGGAGGGGTTCCTACGAGCAGTACTTC
CASRRGSYEQYF
>NA|many|TRBJ1-2|TRBV11-2
TGTGCCAGCAGCTTAGAATCGGGGATCAATGGCTACACCTTC
CASSLESGINGYTF
>NA|NA|TRBJ1-1|TRBV11-2
TGTGCCAGCAGCATCCGAGGGGGGCAGGAGCATGGAGCTTTCTTT
CASSIRGGQEHGAFF
>NA|NA|TRBJ1-1|TRBV18
TGTGCCAGCTCACCGGCAGGATCGCGTAGCGCTGAAGCTTTCTTT
CASSPAGSRSAEAFF
>TRBD1|many|TRBJ2-7|TRBV11-3
TGTGCCAGCAGCGCCGCCGGGACAGGTTCCTACGAGCAGTACTTC
CASSAAGTGSYEQYF
>NA|few|TRBJ1-1|TRBV19
TGTGCCAGTAGTATGGGAGAGACCCGGAACACTGAAGCTTTCTTT
CASSMGETRNTEAFF
>NA|many|TRBJ1-1|TRBV20-1
TGCAGTGCTAGAGATTCAGGGAAGGGCCCGAACACTGAAGCTTTCTTT
CSARDSGKGPNTEAFF
>NA|NA|TRBJ2-2|TRBV12-5
TGTGCTAGTGTCAGGGACACCTACACCGGGGAGCTGTCTTTT
CASVRDTYTGELSF
>NA|NA|TRBJ1-2|TRBV7-9
TGTGCCAGCAGCTTAACCGGGAGCCTCTATGGCTACACCTTC
CASSLTGSLYGYTF
>NA|NA|TRBJ2-1|TRBV2
TGTGCCAGCAGTGTAGGACGGGAGCATGAGCAGTTCTTC
CASSVGREHEQFF
>NA|many|TRBJ2-4|TRBV2
TGTGCCAGCAGTTCCTCCAAAAACATTCAGTACTTC
CASSSSKNIQYF
>NA|few|TRBJ2-5|TRBV12-3/TRBV12-4
TGTGCCAGCAGTTTAGGTCCAGGGTCCCAAGAGACCCAGTACTTC
CASSLGPGSQETQYF
>NA|NA|TRBJ1-2|TRBV10-3
TGTGCCATCAGTGAGCCGGACCGCGGAGGCTACACCTTC
CAISEPDRGGYTF
>NA|few|TRBJ2-2|TRBV10-3
TGTGCCATCAGCGGAGGGACGGGGCAAAAGGTTATGACCGGGAAGCTGTTTTTT
CAISGGTGQKVMTGKLFF
>NA|few|TRBJ1-2|TRBV20-1
TGCAGTGCTAGAGCCGTGGACAGCAAAAACTATGGCTACACCTTC
CSARAVDSKNYGYTF
>NA|many|TRBJ2-1|TRBV11-3
TGTGCCAGCAGCTCTAGATGGGAGAGACTGAATGAGCAGTTCTTC
CASSSRWERLNEQFF
>NA|few|TRBJ1-6|TRBV27
TGTGCCAGCAGTTTAAGCTCTGTGGGTTCACCCCTCCACTTT
CASSLSSVGSPLHF
>NA|NA|TRBJ1-1|TRBV27
TGTGCCAGCAGTTTTGGCAGCGTGGGAGAAGCTTTCTTT
CASSFGSVGEAFF
>NA|many|TRBJ1-2|TRBV6-5
TGTGCCAGCAGTTATAACAGCGTCTATGGCTACACCTTC
CASSYNSVYGYTF
>NA|many|TRBJ1-2|TRBV29-1
TGCAGCGTTGCCTCGGGGGACACCTATGGCTACACCTTC
CSVASGDTYGYTF
>TRBD1|many|TRBJ2-2|TRBV28
TGTGCCAGCACAAGACAGGGATACACCGGGGAGCTGTTTTTT
CASTRQGYTGELFF
>NA|few|TRBJ2-3|TRBV7-2
TGTGCCAGCAGCTTAGGCCCGTACACAGATACGCAGTATTTT
CASSLGPYTDTQYF
>NA|many|TRBJ1-5|TRBV27
TGTGCCAGCAGTTTATCGGGGGGCGCAACTCAGCCCCAGCATTTT
CASSLSGGATQPQHF
>NA|many|TRBJ1-1|TRBV27
TGTGCCAGCAGTTTTTCCGGGAGAGATGGCACTGAAGCTTTCTTT
CASSFSGRDGTEAFF
>NA|many|TRBJ1-1|TRBV27
TGTGCCAGCAGACAGGGTAACACTGAAGCTTTCTTT
CASRQGNTEAFF
>TRBD1|many|TRBJ2-2|TRBV3-1
TGTGCCAGCGGGACAGCGGTGGCCGGGGAGCTGTTTTTT
CASGTAVAGELFF
>NA|NA|TRBJ1-4|TRBV7-9
TGTGCCAGCACCCTAGCGGACGACAGTTTCAAAAAACTGTTTTTT
CASTLADDSFKKLFF
>TRBD1|few|TRBJ1-2|TRBV7-2
TGTGCCAGCAGCTTATTCGGTTTCGGGACAGGGGAATATGGCTACACCTTC
CASSLFGFGTGEYGYTF
>TRBD1|few|TRBJ2-2|TRBV6-2/TRBV6-3
TGTGCCAGCAGTTTAAGGGACAGGGCCATCGTAAACACCGGGGAGCTGTTTTTT
CASSLRDRAIVNTGELFF
>NA|few|TRBJ1-5|TRBV7-2
TGTGCCAGCAGCTTAGTAGCTGGGGCGAATCAGCCCCAGCATTTT
CASSLVAGANQPQHF
>TRBD1|NA|TRBJ2-7|TRBV28
TGTGCCAGCAGTCCACTTCCGGGACAGGGGGGCTACGAGCAGTACTTC
CASSPLPGQGGYEQYF
>NA|NA|TRBJ1-1|TRBV9
TGTGCCAGCAGCGTGGGCGTGGGATTGGACACTGAAGCTTTCTTT
CASSVGVGLDTEAFF
>NA|many|TRBJ2-7|TRBV20-1
TGCAGTGCTAGAGCGCCACTCACTGCCTACGAGCAGTACTTC
CSARAPLTAYEQYF
>TRBD2|once|TRBJ2-7|TRBV4-2
TGTGCCAGCAGCCAAGCACAGACTAGCGCCTACGAGCAGTACTTC
CASSQAQTSAYEQYF
>NA|few|TRBJ2-7|TRBV5-1
TGCGCCAGCAGCTTGGACTGGGAGTACGAGCAGTACTTC
CASSLDWEYEQYF
>TRBD1|NA|TRBJ2-7|TRBV18
TGTGCCAGCTCACCTGCGAGACAGGGGGACTACGAGCAGTACTTC
CASSPARQGDYEQYF
>NA|few|TRBJ2-7|TRBV7-9
TGTGCCAGCAGCTTAGGCGAGGACAGCTCTTACTCCTACGAGCAGTACTTC
CASSLGEDSSYSYEQYF
>NA|NA|TRBJ1-1|TRBV19
TGTGCCAGTAGTATAGGTGGCAGTACTGAAGCTTTCTTT
CASSIGGSTEAFF
>NA|NA|TRBJ2-7|TRBV27
TGTGCCAGCAGTCCGCAAGGCACGGGTACCTACGAGCAGTACTTC
CASSPQGTGTYEQYF
>NA|many|TRBJ1-6|TRBV12-3/TRBV12-4
TGTGCCAGCAGCGCCCCGGGGGAACATTCACCCCTCCACTTT
CASSAPGEHSPLHF
>NA|many|TRBJ1-5|TRBV18
TGTGCCAGCACACGGCGCAGCAATCAGCCCCAGCATTTT
CASTRRSNQPQHF
>NA|many|TRBJ1-5|TRBV20-1
TGCAGTGCCGCCGACCCGGATCAGCCCCAGCATTTT
CSAADPDQPQHF
>TRBD2|many|TRBJ2-7|TRBV6-9
TGTGCCAGCAGTTACATCGCGGGAGGGTCCTACGAGCAGTACTTC
CASSYIAGGSYEQYF
>NA|few|TRBJ1-2|TRBV7-9
TGTGCCAGCAGCCTCGGCTGGGGAAACTATGGCTACACCTTC
CASSLGWGNYGYTF
>NA|NA|TRBJ1-5|TRBV4-1
TGCGCCAGCAGCCAACGGCCAGCGGGGGCCAGTCAGCCCCAGCATTTT
CASSQRPAGASQPQHF
>NA|many|TRBJ2-5|TRBV11-1
TGTGCCAGCAGCGCCACCGGAGCAGGGCCGCAAGAGACCCAGTACTTC
CASSATGAGPQETQYF
>NA|NA|TRBJ1-2|TRBV7-8
TGTGCCAGCAGCTTAATCCAGGGCAACAACTATGGCTACACCTTC
CASSLIQGNNYGYTF
>NA|NA|TRBJ2-1|TRBV5-1
TGCGCCAGCACCTCGGGGGCCCAGGGAGGGTATGAGCAGTTCTTC
CASTSGAQGGYEQFF
>TRBD1|NA|TRBJ1-5|TRBV30
TGTGCCTGGAGTCGACAGGGTAATTTCAACCAGCCCCAGCATTTT
CAWSRQGNFNQPQHF
>NA|NA|TRBJ2-2|TRBV2
TGTGCCAGCAGTTTGAGGACTCTTCCCGGGGAGCTGTTTTTT
CASSLRTLPGELFF
>NA|few|TRBJ1-2|TRBV5-1
TGCGCCAGCCGATACTCCAGAGTCTATGGCTACACCTTC
CASRYSRVYGYTF
>NA|NA|TRBJ1-3|TRBV7-8
TGTGCCAGCTTAAAAGGACGGGCCGGTGACCTTCACACCATATATTTT
CASLKGRAGDLHTIYF